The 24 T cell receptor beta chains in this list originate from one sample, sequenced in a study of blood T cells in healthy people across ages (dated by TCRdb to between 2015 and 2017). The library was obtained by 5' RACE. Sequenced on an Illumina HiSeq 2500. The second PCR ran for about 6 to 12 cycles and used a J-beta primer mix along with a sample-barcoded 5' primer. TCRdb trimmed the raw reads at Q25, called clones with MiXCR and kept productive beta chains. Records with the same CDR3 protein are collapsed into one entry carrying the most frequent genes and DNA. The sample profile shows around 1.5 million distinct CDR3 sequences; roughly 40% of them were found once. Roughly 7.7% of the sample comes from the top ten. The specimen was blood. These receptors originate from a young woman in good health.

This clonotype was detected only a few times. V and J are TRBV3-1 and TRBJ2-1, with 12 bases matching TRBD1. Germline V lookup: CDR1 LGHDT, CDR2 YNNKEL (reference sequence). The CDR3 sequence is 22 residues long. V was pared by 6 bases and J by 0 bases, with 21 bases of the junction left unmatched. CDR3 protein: CASSRGQGAPNLLTSSYNEQFF. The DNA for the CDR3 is TGTGCCAGCAGTCGGGGACAGGGGGCTCCCAACCTACTAACGAGCTCCTACAATGAGCAGTTCTTC.

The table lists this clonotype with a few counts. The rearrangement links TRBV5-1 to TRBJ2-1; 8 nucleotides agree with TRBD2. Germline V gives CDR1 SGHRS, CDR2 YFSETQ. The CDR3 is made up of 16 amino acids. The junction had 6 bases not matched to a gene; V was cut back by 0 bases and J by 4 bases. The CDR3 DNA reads TGCGCCAGCAGCTTGGTAAGCGGGAGTCAGTACAATGAGCAGTTCTTC. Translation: CASSLVSGSQYNEQFF. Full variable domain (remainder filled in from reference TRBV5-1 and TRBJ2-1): KAGVTQTPRYLIKTRGQQVTLSCSPISGHRSVSWYQQTPGQGLQFLFEYFSETQRNKGNFPGRFSGRQFSNSRSEMNVSTLELGDSALYLCASSLVSGSQYNEQFFGPGTRLTVL.

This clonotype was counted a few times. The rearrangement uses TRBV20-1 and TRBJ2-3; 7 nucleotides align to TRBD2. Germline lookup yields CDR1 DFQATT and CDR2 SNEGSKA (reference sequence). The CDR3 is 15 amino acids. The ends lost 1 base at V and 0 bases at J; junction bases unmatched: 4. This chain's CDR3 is CSARVAGASTDTQYF. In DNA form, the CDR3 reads TGCAGTGCTAGAGTAGCGGGCGCTAGCACAGATACGCAGTATTTT.

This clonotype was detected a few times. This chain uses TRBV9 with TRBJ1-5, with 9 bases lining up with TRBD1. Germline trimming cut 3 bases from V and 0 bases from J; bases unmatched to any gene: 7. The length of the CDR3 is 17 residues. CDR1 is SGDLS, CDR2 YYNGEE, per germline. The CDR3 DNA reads TGTGCCAGCAGCGCCGGGACAGGGCTTTATAGCAATCAGCCCCAGCATTTT. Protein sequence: CASSAGTGLYSNQPQHF.

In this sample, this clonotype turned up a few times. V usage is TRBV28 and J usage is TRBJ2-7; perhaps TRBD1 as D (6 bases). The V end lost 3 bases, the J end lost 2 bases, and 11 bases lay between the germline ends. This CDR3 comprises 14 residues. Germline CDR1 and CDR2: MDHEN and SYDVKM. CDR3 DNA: TGTGCCAGCAGTTTTTGGTCAGGGGCCTACGAGCAGTACTTC. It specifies CASSFWSGAYEQYF.

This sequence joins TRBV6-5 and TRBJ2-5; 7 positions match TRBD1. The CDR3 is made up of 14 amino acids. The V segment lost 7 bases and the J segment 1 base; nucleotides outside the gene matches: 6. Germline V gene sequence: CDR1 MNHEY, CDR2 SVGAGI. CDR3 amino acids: CASIGAGGQETQYF. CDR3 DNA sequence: TGTGCCAGCATCGGAGCAGGGGGCCAAGAGACCCAGTACTTC.

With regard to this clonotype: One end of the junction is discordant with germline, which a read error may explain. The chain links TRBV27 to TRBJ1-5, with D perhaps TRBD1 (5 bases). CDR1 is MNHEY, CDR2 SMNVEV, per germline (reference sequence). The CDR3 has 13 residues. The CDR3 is CAVGGGSNQSQHF. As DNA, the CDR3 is TGTGCCGTGGGGGGGGGGTCCAATCAGTCCCAGCATTTT.

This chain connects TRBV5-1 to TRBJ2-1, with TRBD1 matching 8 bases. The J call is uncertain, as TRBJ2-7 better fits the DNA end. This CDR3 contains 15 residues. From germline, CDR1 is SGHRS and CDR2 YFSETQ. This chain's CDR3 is CASSPIQGENNEQYF. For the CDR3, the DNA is TGCGCCAGCAGCCCGATACAGGGGGAGAATAATGAGCAGTACTTC.

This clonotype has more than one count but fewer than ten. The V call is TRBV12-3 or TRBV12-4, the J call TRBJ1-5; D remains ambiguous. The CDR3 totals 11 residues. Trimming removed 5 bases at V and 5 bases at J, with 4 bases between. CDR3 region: CASSRDQPQHF. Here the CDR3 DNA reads TGTGCCAGCAGTCGGGATCAGCCCCAGCATTTT.

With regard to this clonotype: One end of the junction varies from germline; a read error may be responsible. CDR3 sequence (DNA): TGTGCCTGCAGCGACGGGACTCCTGTCGAGCAGTTCTTC. This codes for CACSDGTPVEQFF. The rearrangement joins TRBV11-2 to TRBJ2-1, with a possible D match to TRBD2 (6 bases). In germline, CDR1 is SGHAT, CDR2 FQNNGV. This CDR3 is 13 amino acids long.

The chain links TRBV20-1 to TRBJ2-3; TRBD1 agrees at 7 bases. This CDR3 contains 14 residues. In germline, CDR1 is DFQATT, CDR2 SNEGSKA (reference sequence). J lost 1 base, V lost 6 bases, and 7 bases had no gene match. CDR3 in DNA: TGCAGTGCGGAACAGGGGACAGGCACAGATACGCAGTATTTT. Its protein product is CSAEQGTGTDTQYF.

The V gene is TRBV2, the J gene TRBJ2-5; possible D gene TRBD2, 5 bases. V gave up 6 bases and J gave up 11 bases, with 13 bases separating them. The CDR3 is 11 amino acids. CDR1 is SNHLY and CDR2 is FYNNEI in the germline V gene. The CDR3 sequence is CASRLVDEQYF. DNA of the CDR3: TGTGCCAGCAGACTAGTTGATGAGCAGTACTTC.

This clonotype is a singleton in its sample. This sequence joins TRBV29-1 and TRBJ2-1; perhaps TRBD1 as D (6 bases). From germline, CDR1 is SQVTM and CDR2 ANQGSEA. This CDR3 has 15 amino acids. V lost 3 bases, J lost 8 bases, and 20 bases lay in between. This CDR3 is CSVDRGGIIRDEQFF. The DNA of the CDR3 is TGCAGCGTTGATAGAGGGGGAATAATTAGGGATGAGCAGTTCTTC.

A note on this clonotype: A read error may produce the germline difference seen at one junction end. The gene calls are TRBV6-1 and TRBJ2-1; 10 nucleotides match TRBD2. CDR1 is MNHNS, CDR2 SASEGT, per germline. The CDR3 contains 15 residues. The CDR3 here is CASRRSGGDYNKQFF. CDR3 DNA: TGTGCCAGCAGGAGGAGCGGGGGGGACTACAATAAGCAGTTCTTC.

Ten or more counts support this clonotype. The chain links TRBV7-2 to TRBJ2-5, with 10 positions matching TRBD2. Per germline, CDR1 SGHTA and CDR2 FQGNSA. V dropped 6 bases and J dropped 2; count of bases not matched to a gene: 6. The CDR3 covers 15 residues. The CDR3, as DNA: TGTGCCAGCAGTTTTCGGACTAGCGGTCAAGAGACCCAGTACTTC. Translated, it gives CASSFRTSGQETQYF.

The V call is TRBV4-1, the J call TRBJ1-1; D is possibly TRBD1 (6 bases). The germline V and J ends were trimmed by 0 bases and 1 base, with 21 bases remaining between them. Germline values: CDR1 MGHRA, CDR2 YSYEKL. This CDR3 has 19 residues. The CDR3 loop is CASSQESLTAGAGNTEAFF. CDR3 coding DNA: TGCGCCAGCAGCCAAGAAAGTCTTACAGCGGGGGCAGGGAACACTGAAGCTTTCTTT.

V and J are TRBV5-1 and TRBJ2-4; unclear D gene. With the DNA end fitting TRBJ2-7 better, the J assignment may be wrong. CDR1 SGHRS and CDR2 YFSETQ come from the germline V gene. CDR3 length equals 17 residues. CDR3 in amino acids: CASSLERGETSAYEQYF. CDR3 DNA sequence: TGCGCCAGCAGCTTGGAGAGAGGTGAAACGTCAGCCTACGAGCAGTACTTC.

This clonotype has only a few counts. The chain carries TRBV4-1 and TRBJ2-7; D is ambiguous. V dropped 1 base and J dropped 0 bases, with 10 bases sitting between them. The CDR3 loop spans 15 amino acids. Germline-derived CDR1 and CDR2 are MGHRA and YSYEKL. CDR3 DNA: TGCGCCAGCAGCCAAGTGGTAGCAGGCTCCTACGAGCAGTACTTC. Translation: CASSQVVAGSYEQYF.

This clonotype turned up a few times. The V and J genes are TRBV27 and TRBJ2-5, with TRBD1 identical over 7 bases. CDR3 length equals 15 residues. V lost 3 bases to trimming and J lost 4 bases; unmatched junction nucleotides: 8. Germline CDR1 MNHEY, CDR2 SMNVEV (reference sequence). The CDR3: CASSFRTGIRETQYF. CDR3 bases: TGTGCCAGCAGTTTCAGGACAGGTATCCGAGAGACCCAGTACTTC.

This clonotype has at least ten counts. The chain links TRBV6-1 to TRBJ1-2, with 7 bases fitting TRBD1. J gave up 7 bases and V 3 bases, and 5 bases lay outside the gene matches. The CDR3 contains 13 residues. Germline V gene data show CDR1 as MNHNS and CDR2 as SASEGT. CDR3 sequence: CASSETGPGGYTF. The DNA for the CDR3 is TGTGCCAGCAGTGAGACAGGGCCTGGTGGCTACACCTTC.

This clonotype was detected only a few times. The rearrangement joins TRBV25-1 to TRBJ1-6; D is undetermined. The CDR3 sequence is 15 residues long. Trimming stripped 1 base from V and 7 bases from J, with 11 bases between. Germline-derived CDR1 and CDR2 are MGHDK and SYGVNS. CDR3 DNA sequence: TGTGCCAGCAGTGAATCGGAAGGGAAGAATTCACCCCTCCACTTT. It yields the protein CASSESEGKNSPLHF. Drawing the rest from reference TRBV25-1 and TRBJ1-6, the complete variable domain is EADIYQTPRYLVIGTGKKITLECSQTMGHDKMYWYQQDPGMELHLIHYSYGVNSTEKGDLSSESTVSRIRTEHFPLTLESARPSHTSQYLCASSESEGKNSPLHFGNGTRLTVT.

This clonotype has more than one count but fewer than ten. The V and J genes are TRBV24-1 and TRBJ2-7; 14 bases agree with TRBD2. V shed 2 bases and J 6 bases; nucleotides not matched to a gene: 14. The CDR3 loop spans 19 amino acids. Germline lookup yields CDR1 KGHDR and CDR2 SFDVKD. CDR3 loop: CATSDSRTSGRSQVSEQYF. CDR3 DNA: TGTGCCACCAGTGATTCCCGGACTAGCGGGAGGTCCCAGGTCTCCGAGCAGTACTTC.

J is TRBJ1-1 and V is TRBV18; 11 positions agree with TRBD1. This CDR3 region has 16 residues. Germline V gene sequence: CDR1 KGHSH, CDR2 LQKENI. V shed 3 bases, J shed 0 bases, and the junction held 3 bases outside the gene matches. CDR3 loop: CASSPGQGGMNTEAFF. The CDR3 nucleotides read TGTGCCAGCTCACCGGGACAGGGGGGCATGAACACTGAAGCTTTCTTT.

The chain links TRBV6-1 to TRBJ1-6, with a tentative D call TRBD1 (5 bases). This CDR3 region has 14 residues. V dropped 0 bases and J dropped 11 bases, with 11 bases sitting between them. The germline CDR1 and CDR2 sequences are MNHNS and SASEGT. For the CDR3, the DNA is TGTGCCAGCAGTGAAGCGGCAGGGTCGGCACCCCTCCACTTT. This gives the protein CASSEAAGSAPLHF.